This T cell receptor beta chain was profiled in a study of blood T cells in healthy people across ages. The V gene end was trimmed by 3 bases and the J gene end by 4 bases; junction bases not matched to a gene: 10. Germline V gene lookup returns CDR1 SGHTA and CDR2 FQGNSA. The CDR3 length is 17 residues. Using a J-beta primer mix together with a sample-barcoded 5' primer, a second PCR was run for roughly 6 to 11 cycles. The authors tagged each cDNA molecule using a template-switch adaptor with 12 random nucleotides. Using its own MiXCR run on the 5' RACE reads, TCRdb lists one record per CDR3 protein. This sample carries around 1.7 million distinct CDR3 sequences, 28% of them seen once, and the ten largest clones take roughly 8.2%.

The chain couples TRBV7-2 to TRBJ2-3, with 10 bases identical to TRBD2. Sequenced: blood. This receptor was taken from a woman aged 25 to 39 in good health. Here the CDR3 DNA reads TGTGCCAGCAGCTTGCTAGCGGGAGTGGGGGCAGCAGATACGCAGTATTTT. This translates into CASSLLAGVGAADTQYF.